The 16 T cell receptor beta chains presented below share a single source sample, sequenced in a study of patients and donors after allogeneic stem cell transplantation. TCRdb ran MiXCR on the RT-PCR reads and lists one entry per CDR3 protein. The sample contains 70,000 to 100,000 distinct CDR3 sequences, less than 5% of which appear only once. What was sequenced was blood, either unsorted or a sorted T cell fraction (not recorded which). These receptor sequences come from a human donor who was either an allogeneic HSCT recipient or a stem cell or donor lymphocyte infusion donor (not recorded which). It is not recorded whose cells these are; they may come from a transplant donor.

The sample holds many counts of this clonotype. The gene calls are TRBV19 and TRBJ2-1; D gene unclear. V dropped 8 bases and J dropped 0 bases, with 14 bases sitting between them. CDR3 size: 15 residues. CDR1 and CDR2 from the germline V gene are LNHDA and SQIVND (reference sequence). CDR3 amino acids: CASAPRQSSYNEQFF. The CDR3 DNA is TGTGCCAGTGCCCCCCGGCAAAGCTCCTACAATGAGCAGTTCTTC.

This clonotype was detected ten times or more. The chain uses TRBV10-2 and TRBJ1-5; 8 bases map to TRBD1. Germline-derived CDR1 and CDR2 are WSHSY and SAAADI. The CDR3 has 15 amino acids. V was pared by 8 bases and J by 0 bases, with 6 bases of the junction left unmatched. The CDR3 loop is CASSPTGGSNQPQHF. As DNA, the CDR3 is TGCGCCAGCTCCCCCACAGGGGGTAGCAATCAGCCCCAGCATTTT.

There are a few counts of this clonotype. The chain recombines TRBV11-2 with TRBJ2-7; a possible D gene is TRBD2 (6 bases). This CDR3 comprises 12 residues. The V end lost 5 bases, the J end lost 8 bases, and 13 bases lay between the germline ends. CDR1 is SGHAT, CDR2 FQNNGV, per germline. CDR3 coding DNA: TGTGCCAGCAGCGGGAGGAACGGGAAGCAGTACTTC. It is translated as CASSGRNGKQYF.

The table lists this clonotype with a few counts. The gene calls are TRBV9 and TRBJ1-2; unclear D gene. The CDR3 spans 15 residues. V shed 1 base and J shed 2 bases, with 12 bases lying between them. Germline assignment: CDR1 SGDLS and CDR2 YYNGEE. CDR3 protein: CASSVSGRENYGYTF. The CDR3 nucleotides are TGTGCCAGCAGCGTATCAGGACGGGAAAACTATGGCTACACCTTC.

In its sample, this clonotype was seen a few times. V is TRBV7-8 and J is TRBJ2-5, with 8 bases fitting TRBD2. There are 16 residues in the CDR3. Germline values: CDR1 SGHVS, CDR2 FQNEAQ. V lost 6 bases to trimming and J lost 5 bases; unmatched junction nucleotides: 14. In nucleotides, the CDR3 is TGTGCCAGCAGTCAAAAGCACGGGAGGGTAGGGGAGACCCAGTACTTC. Translated: CASSQKHGRVGETQYF.

This clonotype was picked up many times. The chain uses TRBV5-1 and TRBJ2-7; weak D call: TRBD1 (8 bases). Germline CDR1 and CDR2: SGHRS and YFSETQ. V was pared by 5 bases and J by 2 bases, with 14 bases between. This CDR3 contains 14 residues. Written as DNA, the CDR3 is TGCGCCAGCAGGGGGGGGACAGGCCCCTACGAGCAGTACTTC. This gives the protein CASRGGTGPYEQYF.

The chain links TRBV18 to TRBJ2-1; no firm D call. From germline, CDR1 is KGHSH and CDR2 LQKENI. Trimming cost V 3 bases and J 0 bases, with 9 bases left between them. The CDR3 sequence is 15 residues long. The CDR3 sequence is CASSPTHSSYNEQFF. DNA for the CDR3: TGTGCCAGCTCACCGACGCACAGCTCCTACAATGAGCAGTTCTTC.

The table lists this clonotype with many counts. The chain combines TRBV4-2 with TRBJ2-1; D is undetermined. The germline gives CDR1 LGHNA, CDR2 YNFKEQ. V lost 0 bases to trimming and J lost 1 base, with 7 bases between them. The CDR3 consists of 15 residues. The CDR3 sequence is CASSQDITSYNEQFF. In DNA, the CDR3 is TGTGCCAGCAGCCAAGACATAACATCCTACAATGAGCAGTTCTTC.

This clonotype appeared many times. The chain is built from TRBV12-3 or TRBV12-4 and TRBJ2-5; D gene unclear. This CDR3 is built from 11 residues. V was cut by 6 bases and J by 4 bases, with 6 bases left in between. The CDR3 nucleotides are TGTGCCAGCAGGGTTGGAGAGACCCAGTACTTC. It yields the protein CASRVGETQYF.

This clonotype was detected ten times or more. The chain recombines TRBV28 with TRBJ2-3; 8 nucleotides match TRBD1. This CDR3 is 16 amino acids long. Germline V CDR1 and CDR2: MDHEN, SYDVKM. V was pared by 4 bases and J by 1 base, with 7 bases of the junction left unmatched. The CDR3 DNA sequence: TGTGCCAGCAGTTCAGACAGGGGAATAGGCACAGATACGCAGTATTTT. It codes for CASSSDRGIGTDTQYF. The full variable domain, completed using reference TRBV28 and TRBJ2-3, is DVKVTQSSRYLVKRTGEKVFLECVQDMDHENMFWYRQDPGLGLRLIYFSYDVKMKEKGDIPEGYSVSREKKERFSLILESASTNQTSMYLCASSSDRGIGTDTQYFGPGTRLTVL.

The table lists this clonotype with a count of one. V gene TRBV19 combines with J gene TRBJ1-5; D is unresolved. From germline, CDR1 is LNHDA and CDR2 SQIVND (reference sequence). The CDR3 consists of 17 residues. The germline V and J ends were trimmed by 6 bases and 1 base, with 19 bases remaining between them. The CDR3 region has the DNA TGTGCCAGTAGATCCCGTCCGAGGGATTGGAGCAATCAGCCCCAGCATTTT. It yields the protein CASRSRPRDWSNQPQHF.

Many counts were recorded for this clonotype. The V and J genes are TRBV27 and TRBJ2-1; D possibly matches TRBD1 or TRBD2 (5 bases each). The germline gives CDR1 MNHEY, CDR2 SMNVEV (reference sequence). This CDR3 has 15 amino acids. V lost 5 bases and J lost 4, with 15 bases in between. CDR3 bases: TGTGCCAGCAGTATCCGGGACGGAGTTTACAATGAGCAGTTCTTC. This codes for CASSIRDGVYNEQFF.

This clonotype was counted a few times. The chain is built from TRBV27 and TRBJ1-2; no reliable D call. The CDR3 loop spans 14 amino acids. Germline CDR1 reads MNHEY; CDR2 reads SMNVEV (reference sequence). V was trimmed by 5 bases and J by 3 bases, leaving 13 bases between them. The CDR3 DNA is TGTGCCAGCAGTCCCCTGTATGGGGACTATGGCTACACCTTC. Protein product: CASSPLYGDYGYTF.

This clonotype was recorded at least ten times. The CDR3 reads CASRGGGLAGVRGYEQYF. The DNA for the CDR3 is TGTGCCAGCAGAGGGGGGGGACTAGCGGGAGTGCGGGGGTACGAGCAGTACTTC. The V and J genes are TRBV6-1 and TRBJ2-7; 14 bases line up with TRBD2. CDR3 size: 18 residues. CDR1 MNHNS and CDR2 SASEGT come from the germline V gene. Losses at the gene ends were 6 bases for V and 4 bases for J; bases not matched to a gene: 14.

This clonotype was recorded many times. This rearrangement joins TRBV1 to TRBJ1-6; the DNA was not compared with TRBD1, the D call given in the table. TRBV1 is reported as a pseudogene. The CDR3 length is 17 residues. The CDR3 spells CTSSQATPGTGDSPLHF. The CDR3 nucleotides are TGCACCAGCAGCCAAGCAACTCCCGGGACAGGGGATTCACCCCTCCACTTT.

A note on this clonotype: This may arise from a read error, as a much more abundant clone is one base away. The CDR3 loop reads CASTLTGWETQYF. DNA of the CDR3: TGTGCCAGCACCCTGACAGGGTGGGAGACCCAGTACTTC. The chain employs TRBV27 and TRBJ2-5; 7 nucleotides agree with TRBD1. Unmatched junction bases numbered 7, after V lost 7 bases and J lost 5 bases. The CDR3 runs to 13 residues. The germline V gene encodes CDR1 MNHEY and CDR2 SMNVEV (reference sequence).